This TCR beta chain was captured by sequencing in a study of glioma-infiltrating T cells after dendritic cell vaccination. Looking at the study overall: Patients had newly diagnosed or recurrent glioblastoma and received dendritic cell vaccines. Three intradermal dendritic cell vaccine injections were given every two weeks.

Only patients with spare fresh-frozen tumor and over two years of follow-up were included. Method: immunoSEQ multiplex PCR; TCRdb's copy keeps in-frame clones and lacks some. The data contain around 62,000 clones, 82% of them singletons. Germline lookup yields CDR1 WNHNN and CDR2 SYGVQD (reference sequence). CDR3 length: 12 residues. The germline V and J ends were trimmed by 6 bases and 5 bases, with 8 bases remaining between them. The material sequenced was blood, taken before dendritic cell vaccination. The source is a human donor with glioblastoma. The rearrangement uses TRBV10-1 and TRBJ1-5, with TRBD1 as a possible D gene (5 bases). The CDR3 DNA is TGCGCCAGCAGGTGGGGGGATCAGCCCCAGCATTTT. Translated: CASRWGDQPQHF.